This TCR beta chain was found in a study of OX40 agonist ivuxolimab in advanced cancers. Regarding the study as a whole: Both CD4+ and CD8+ T cell populations in blood had undergone clonal expansion by week 6 at 0.1 to 3.0 mg/kg.

The CDR3 runs to 14 residues. The germline CDR1 and CDR2 sequences are LNHDA and SQIVND (reference sequence). V lost 6 bases and J lost 8; bases outside the gene matches: 12. Sequencing was performed with immunoSEQ multiplex PCR; in TCRdb, only in-frame clones are kept and a portion is missing. The table lists 45,000 to 60,000 clones, 88% of them singletons. This clone was seen more than once but under ten times. As yet, its antigen is unknown. The sequenced sample was CD4+ or CD8+ T cells sorted from blood, obtained in a trial of the OX40 agonist ivuxolimab. This sequence joins TRBV19 and TRBJ1-2; TRBD1 matches 7 bases. The source of this sequence is an adult with an advanced solid tumor such as melanoma, head and neck, liver or kidney cancer. CDR3 sequence reads: CASSRPGGPFGYTF. CDR3 in DNA: TGTGCCAGTAGCCGCCCAGGGGGGCCGTTCGGCTACACCTTC. Based on the CDR3 plus reference TRBV19 and TRBJ1-2, the full variable domain is DGGITQSPKYLFRKEGQNVTLSCEQNLNHDAMYWYRQDPGQGLRLIYYSQIVNDFQKGDIAEGYSVSREKKESFPLTVTSAQKNPTAFYLCASSRPGGPFGYTFGSGTRLTVV.